This TCR beta chain stems from a study of radiation and T cells in renal cell carcinoma. Time point reported: blood 4 weeks post-SBRT, at nephrectomy. Treatment reported: 15 Gy SBRT to primary tumor, nephrectomy 4 weeks later. TCRdb's table, derived via immunoSEQ multiplex PCR, lists solely in-frame clones and lacks some. The sample gives about 170,000 clones, about 88% of which show up once; 11% is in the top ten. This receptor was obtained from a woman between 45 and 60 years old with renal cell carcinoma. The source was blood, collected from a patient whose treatment included radiotherapy and nephrectomy.

CDR3 coding DNA: TGTGCCAGCAGCCTAAAGGCCGGGGGGGCTGACTCCTACGAGCAGTACTTC. Its protein is CASSLKAGGADSYEQYF. V and J are TRBV9 and TRBJ2-7, with TRBD2 identical over 8 bases. Germline V lookup: CDR1 SGDLS, CDR2 YYNGEE. V trimming: 4 bases; J trimming: 0 bases; junction bases outside the gene matches: 12. This CDR3 has 17 amino acids.